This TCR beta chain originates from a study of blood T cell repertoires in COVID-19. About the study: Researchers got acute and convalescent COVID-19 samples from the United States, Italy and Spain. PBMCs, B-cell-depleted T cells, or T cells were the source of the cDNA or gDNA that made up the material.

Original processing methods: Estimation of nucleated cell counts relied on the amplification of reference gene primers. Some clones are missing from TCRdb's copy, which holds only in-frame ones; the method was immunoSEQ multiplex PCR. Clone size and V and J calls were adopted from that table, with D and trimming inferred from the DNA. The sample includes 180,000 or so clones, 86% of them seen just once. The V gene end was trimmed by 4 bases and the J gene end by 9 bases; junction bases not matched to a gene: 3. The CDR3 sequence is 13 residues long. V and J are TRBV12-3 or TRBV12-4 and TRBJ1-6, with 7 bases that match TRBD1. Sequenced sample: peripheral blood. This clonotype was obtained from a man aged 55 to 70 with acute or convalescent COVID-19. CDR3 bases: TGTGCCAGCAGTTACCAGGGGGGTTCACCCCTCCACTTT. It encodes CASSYQGGSPLHF.